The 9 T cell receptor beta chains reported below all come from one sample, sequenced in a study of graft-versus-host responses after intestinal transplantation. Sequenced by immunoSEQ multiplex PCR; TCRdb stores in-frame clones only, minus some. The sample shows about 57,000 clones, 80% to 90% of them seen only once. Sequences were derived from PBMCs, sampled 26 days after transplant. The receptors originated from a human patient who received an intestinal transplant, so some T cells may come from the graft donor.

CDR3 in DNA: TGTGCAGTTTACAAGAACACTGAAGCTTTCTTT. This gives the protein CAVYKNTEAFF. The chain couples TRBV30 to TRBJ1-1; no firm D call. CDR3 length: 11 amino acids. The germline gives CDR1 GTSNPN, CDR2 SVGIG (reference sequence).

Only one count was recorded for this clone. The CDR3 loop is CASSPSGVSEKLFF. In DNA, the CDR3 is TGTGCCAGCAGCCCCTCAGGTGTAAGCGAAAAACTGTTTTTT. The V gene is TRBV7-8, the J gene TRBJ1-4; no clear D. Germline CDR1 SGHVS, CDR2 FQNEAQ. The germline V and J ends were trimmed by 5 bases and 8 bases, with 15 bases remaining between them. The CDR3 sequence is 14 residues long.

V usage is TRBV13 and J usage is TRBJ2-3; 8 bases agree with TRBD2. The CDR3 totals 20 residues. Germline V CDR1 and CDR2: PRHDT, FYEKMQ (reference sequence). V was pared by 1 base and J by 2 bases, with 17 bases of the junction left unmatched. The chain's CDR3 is CASSLDSGGAGVRDTDTQYF. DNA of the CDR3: TGTGCCAGCAGCTTAGATTCCGGGGGGGCCGGGGTTCGAGACACAGATACGCAGTATTTT.

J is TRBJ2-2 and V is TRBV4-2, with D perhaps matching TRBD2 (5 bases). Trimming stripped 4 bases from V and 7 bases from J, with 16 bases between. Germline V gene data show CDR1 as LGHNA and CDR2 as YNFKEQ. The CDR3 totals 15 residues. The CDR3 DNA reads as TGTGCCAGCAGCCTTAGAGAGAGGGAGAGCGGGGAGCTGTTTTTT. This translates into CASSLRERESGELFF.

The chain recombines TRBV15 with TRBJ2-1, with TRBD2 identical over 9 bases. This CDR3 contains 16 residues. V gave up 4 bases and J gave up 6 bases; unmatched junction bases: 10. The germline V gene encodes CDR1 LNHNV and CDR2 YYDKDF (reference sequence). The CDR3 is CATSIPGGGRANEQFF. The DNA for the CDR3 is TGTGCCACCAGCATCCCCGGGGGCGGGAGGGCCAATGAGCAGTTCTTC.

CDR3 coding DNA: TGTGCCAGCAGTGGCTTGTTGAAGGGGGCGATTCCCGGTGGAGGCTACACCTTC. Protein: CASSGLLKGAIPGGGYTF. The rearrangement joins TRBV2 to TRBJ1-2; TRBD1 aligns across 7 bases. This CDR3 has 18 residues. Germline V gene data show CDR1 as SNHLY and CDR2 as FYNNEI. The V and J ends lost 4 bases and 8 bases, in that order; junction bases with no gene match: 22.

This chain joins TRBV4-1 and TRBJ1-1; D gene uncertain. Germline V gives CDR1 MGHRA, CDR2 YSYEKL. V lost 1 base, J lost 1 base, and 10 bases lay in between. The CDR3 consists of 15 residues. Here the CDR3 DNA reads TGCGCCAGCAGCCAAGCGTCCGGAGGGAACACTGAAGCTTTCTTT. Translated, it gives CASSQASGGNTEAFF.

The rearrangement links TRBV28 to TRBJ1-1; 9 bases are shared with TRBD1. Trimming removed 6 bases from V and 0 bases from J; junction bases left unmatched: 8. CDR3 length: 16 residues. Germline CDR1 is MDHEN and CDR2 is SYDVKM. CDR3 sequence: CASRFTGTGMNTEAFF. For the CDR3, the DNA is TGTGCCAGCAGGTTTACCGGGACAGGGATGAACACTGAAGCTTTCTTT. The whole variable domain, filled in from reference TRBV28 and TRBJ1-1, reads DVKVTQSSRYLVKRTGEKVFLECVQDMDHENMFWYRQDPGLGLRLIYFSYDVKMKEKGDIPEGYSVSREKKERFSLILESASTNQTSMYLCASRFTGTGMNTEAFFGQGTRLTVV.

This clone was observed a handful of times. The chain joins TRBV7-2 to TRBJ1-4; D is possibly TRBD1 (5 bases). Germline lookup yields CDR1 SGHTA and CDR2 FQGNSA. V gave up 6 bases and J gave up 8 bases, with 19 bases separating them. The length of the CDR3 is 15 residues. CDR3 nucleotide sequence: TGTGCCAGCAGTCTAGGGAGATCTGGGGGGGAAAAACTGTTTTTT. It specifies CASSLGRSGGEKLFF.